This T cell receptor beta chain was observed in a study of T cell responses to AZD1222 COVID-19 vaccine (dated by TCRdb to about 2021). Context from the whole study: TCR sequencing covered over 230 trial participants: about 210 given two doses of AZD1222 and 26 given two doses of MenACWY control vaccine. Trial participants were enrolled into age subgroups of 18-55, 56-69 and 70-plus years, which contained 148, 28 and 57 TCR-sequenced participants, respectively.

In this sample, this clone turned up once. Its recognized antigen is unknown. Per-nucleotide qualities are absent, and no much larger clonotype sits a single base away. Explained via the paper, the time point label denotes: about 28 days (+/-7) after the second vaccine dose. Because spike-specific TCR depth and breadth did not differ between the two schedules, AZD1222 recipients who got a second dose at roughly 4 weeks were pooled with those who got a second dose at roughly 12 weeks. Vaccinee samples came from UK trials COV001 and COV002, including a single-blind randomized controlled phase 2/3 trial of AZD1222 (ChAdOx1 nCoV-19) in healthy adults. For TCRbeta chain sequencing, PBMC samples were collected from trial participants at day 0 and at day 28 after the second dose. The CDR3 regions of human TCRbeta chains were analyzed by immunosequencing. The original methods were these. TCRs in the repertoires were matched against a reference library of SARS-CoV-2-specific TCRs that had been generated with the MIRA antigen-specificity platform. Breadth meant the fraction of unique TCRs that were SARS-CoV-2-associated, whereas depth meant the fraction of total T cells that were SARS-CoV-2-associated. Using the MIRA data, every spike-specific TCR was mapped to the spike region that the TCR reacted to and assigned to either a CD4 or a CD8 class. Log10-transformed breadth and depth values were compared by one-way ANOVA with Sidak's multiple comparisons tests. TCRdb retrieved this table from immuneACCESS and kept in-frame rearrangements only. Not all clones are present; in checked studies, unresolved V genes account for under half, and no reason is known for the remainder. The V and J calls and clone size were taken over from that table, and D and trimming were inferred from the DNA. For this sample the table gives 90,000 to 130,000 clones, of which over 85% were detected only once. About 16% of the sample comes from the top ten.

CDR1 and CDR2 are read off the germline V gene as SGHNT and YENEEA. From the cysteine up to the phenylalanine, the CDR3 has a length of 15 residues. Only CDR3 DNA remains: 45 bases, in frame from the first base. From V the trimming removes 3 bases and from J it removes 2 bases, while the gene matches leave 6 bases of the junction unaccounted for. Results and caveats for the whole study, not just this receptor: The 56-69-year group was small, and its depth increase did not reach significance, likely because of low power. A significant rise in spike-specific TCR breadth and depth was observed after two AZD1222 doses relative to day 0 and relative to MenACWY recipients. Participants were mostly white British and included more females than males, and it was suggested by the authors that clonal diversity may have been underestimated. Conclusions about previously exposed vaccinees were limited because only six AZD1222 recipients were SARS-CoV-2 seropositive at baseline. Because no samples from the day 14 peak response were available, repertoires could be characterized only after the peak T cell response. The vaccine-associated CD4 TCRs covered the entire spike protein, and the dominant responses fell in regions 160-218 and 743-854. Epitopes outside the regions mutated in the B.1.351 and B.1.1.7 variants were reportedly recognized by nearly half of the unique spike-specific TCRs.

The TCR comes from an adult who received the AZD1222 COVID-19 vaccine. Material: peripheral blood, obtained 28 days after the second AZD1222 dose. The chain was built from TRBV11-3 and TRBJ2-5; TRBD2 lines up with 7 middle nucleotides. The nucleotide sequence is given as TGTGCCAGCAGCTTCCCGGGGAGGGGACAAGAGACCCAGTACTTC. Its protein product is CASSFPGRGQETQYF.